The clone carrying this TCR beta chain was observed a few times. The target antigen is unknown. This record belongs to a study of cytomegalovirus exposure and HLA in healthy donors. Study-wide results and caveats: Roughly uniform sequencing depth across donors was assumed, possibly incorrectly.

The CDR3 is made up of 15 amino acids. Germline lookup yields CDR1 MNHEY and CDR2 SVGAGI. The J segment lost 2 bases and the V segment lost 0 bases, leaving 4 bases of the junction unmatched. PCR primers comprised 60 Vbeta and 13 Jbeta primers. Sequencing was performed with immunoSEQ multiplex PCR; in TCRdb, only in-frame clones are kept and a portion is missing. This table holds roughly 180,000 clones, about 9% found once. Donors in the study were healthy people who gave bone marrow. This clonotype originated in a woman aged 25 to 39 in good health and CMV-seropositive. Material: PBMCs. The chain links TRBV6-5 to TRBJ2-7; 7 bases agree with TRBD2. The CDR3 protein is CASSYSPSGTYEQYF. CDR3 DNA: TGTGCCAGCAGTTACTCGCCTAGCGGAACCTACGAGCAGTACTTC.